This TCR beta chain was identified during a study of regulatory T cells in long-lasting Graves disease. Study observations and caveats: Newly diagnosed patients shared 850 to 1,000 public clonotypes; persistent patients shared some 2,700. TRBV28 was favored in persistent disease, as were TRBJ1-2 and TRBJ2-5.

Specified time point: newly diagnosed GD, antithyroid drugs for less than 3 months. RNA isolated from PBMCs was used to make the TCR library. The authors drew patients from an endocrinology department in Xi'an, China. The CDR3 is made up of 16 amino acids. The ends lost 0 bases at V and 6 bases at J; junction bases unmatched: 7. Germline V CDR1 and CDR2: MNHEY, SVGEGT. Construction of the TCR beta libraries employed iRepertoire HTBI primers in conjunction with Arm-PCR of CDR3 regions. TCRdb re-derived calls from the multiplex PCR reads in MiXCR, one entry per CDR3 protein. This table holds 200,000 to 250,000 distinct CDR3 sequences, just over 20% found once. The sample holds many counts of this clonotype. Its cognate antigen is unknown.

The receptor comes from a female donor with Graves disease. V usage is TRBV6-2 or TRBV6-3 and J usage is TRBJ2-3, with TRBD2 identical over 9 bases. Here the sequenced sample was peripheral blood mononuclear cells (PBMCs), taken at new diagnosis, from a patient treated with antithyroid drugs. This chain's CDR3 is CASSYSLSGSWDTQYF. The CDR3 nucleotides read TGTGCCAGCAGTTACTCCCTTAGCGGGAGTTGGGATACGCAGTATTTT.